The next 17 T cell receptor beta chains were all read from a single sample in a study of T cells expressing NK-cell markers (dated by TCRdb to the early 2020s). Library generation was performed with 5' RACE. Sequencing instrument: Illumina HiSeq 2000. Reads reprocessed by TCRdb are summarized as one entry per CDR3 protein sequence, and DNA is absent. The table held for this sample gives about 180,000 distinct CDR3 sequences. The ten largest clonotypes hold approximately 18% of the sample. The sample comprised blood T cells: a sorted CD56 or NKG2C T cell subset, CD4+ or CD8+ T cells, or bulk PBMC T cells (not recorded which). The receptors shown here come from a woman between 18 and 70 years old in good health.

V is TRBV29-1 and J is TRBJ1-4. The CDR3 covers 13 residues. CDR1 is SQVTM and CDR2 is ANQGSEA in the germline V gene. The CDR3 reads CSAYGLLREKLFF.

V usage is TRBV2 and J usage is TRBJ1-5; TCRdb gives TRBD1 as the D gene, but with no DNA this cannot be confirmed. CDR1 and CDR2 from the germline V gene are SNHLY and FYNNEI. The CDR3 has 16 residues. The CDR3 sequence: CASSDGSNRGNQPQHF.

The V and J genes are TRBV5-1 and TRBJ2-3; no DNA is available, so the TRBD1 call from TCRdb remains unchecked. The CDR3 is 17 residues long. Germline loops: CDR1 SGHRS, CDR2 YFSETQ. CDR3 protein: CASSLVSGTGVSDTQYF.

The V and J genes are TRBV5-1 and TRBJ2-7. This CDR3 spans 16 amino acids. Germline CDR1 is SGHRS and CDR2 is YFSETQ. The CDR3 spells CASSLGNSDGSGEQYF.

The CDR3 is CAIRPGQKETQYF. The chain combines TRBV10-3 with TRBJ2-5; the D gene TCRdb calls, TRBD1, cannot be checked with no DNA. The CDR3 extends over 13 amino acids. In germline, CDR1 is ENHRY, CDR2 SYGVKD.

The V gene is TRBV28, the J gene TRBJ2-5; TCRdb names TRBD2, which stays unverified in the absence of DNA. Germline V gene sequence: CDR1 MDHEN, CDR2 SYDVKM. There are 14 residues in the CDR3. The CDR3 protein is CASKPGTSWETQYF. Complete variable domain (other parts from reference TRBV28 and TRBJ2-5): DVKVTQSSRYLVKRTGEKVFLECVQDMDHENMFWYRQDPGLGLRLIYFSYDVKMKEKGDIPEGYSVSREKKERFSLILESASTNQTSMYLCASKPGTSWETQYFGPGTRLLVL.

The J gene is TRBJ2-3, the V gene TRBV7-9. The CDR3 loop spans 12 amino acids. Germline V gene sequence: CDR1 SEHNR, CDR2 FQNEAQ (reference sequence). The CDR3 region is CASSPGSGAQYF.

The rearrangement uses TRBV6-2 or TRBV6-3 and TRBJ1-1; TCRdb calls TRBD1, which cannot be checked without DNA. Germline V gives CDR1 MNHEY, CDR2 SVGEGT. The CDR3 has 14 residues. The CDR3 loop is CASSLRTGRAEAFF.

The chain carries TRBV10-3 and TRBJ1-2; there is no DNA to check the TCRdb D call of TRBD1. This CDR3 has 13 residues. Germline loops: CDR1 ENHRY, CDR2 SYGVKD. CDR3 sequence: CAIGRQENYGYTF.

The chain joins TRBV11-1 to TRBJ2-5. CDR1 and CDR2 from the germline V gene are SGHAT and FQDESV (reference sequence). The CDR3 loop spans 13 amino acids. The CDR3 protein is CASSLESLETQYF.

The gene calls are TRBV5-1 and TRBJ1-5. This CDR3 is 14 amino acids long. Germline CDR1 is SGHRS and CDR2 is YFSETQ. This chain's CDR3 is CASSLSAGDQPQHF.

The gene calls are TRBV3-1 and TRBJ1-6; TCRdb lists TRBD1, though no DNA is available to test this call. In germline, CDR1 is LGHDT, CDR2 YNNKEL (reference sequence). The CDR3 length is 14 residues. CDR3 region: CASSQVGGKSPLHF. Together with reference TRBV3-1 and TRBJ1-6, the CDR3 gives the full variable domain: DTAVSQTPKYLVTQMGNDKSIKCEQNLGHDTMYWYKQDSKKFLKIMFSYNNKELIINETVPNRFSPKSPDKAHLNLHINSLELGDSAVYFCASSQVGGKSPLHFGNGTRLTVT.

V and J are TRBV7-9 and TRBJ1-5. From germline, CDR1 is SEHNR and CDR2 FQNEAQ (reference sequence). The CDR3 sequence is 12 residues long. The CDR3 region is CASSLGDQPQHF.

V and J are TRBV20-1 and TRBJ2-3; TCRdb proposes TRBD1, but this gene call is untestable without DNA. CDR3 length equals 14 residues. The germline V gene has CDR1 DFQATT and CDR2 SNEGSKA (reference sequence). CDR3: CSARRQGGADTQYF.

The chain recombines TRBV5-5 with TRBJ1-5; TCRdb gives TRBD1 as the D gene, but with no DNA this cannot be confirmed. The V gene's germline CDR1 is SGHKS and CDR2 YYEKEE (reference sequence). CDR3 length: 13 residues. This CDR3 reads CATNRGPNQPQHF. The whole variable domain, remainder taken from reference TRBV5-5 and TRBJ1-5, is DAGVTQSPTHLIKTRGQQVTLRCSPISGHKSVSWYQQVLGQGPQFIFQYYEKEERGRGNFPDRFSARQFPNYSSELNVNALLLGDSALYLCATNRGPNQPQHFGDGTRLSIL.

The chain couples TRBV12-3 or TRBV12-4 to TRBJ2-7; the TCRdb call, TRBD2, lacks DNA for checking. This CDR3 is built from 15 residues. CDR3 sequence: CASSLMGLASHEQYF.

This chain uses TRBV14 with TRBJ2-2. The CDR3 runs 14 residues. Germline V gives CDR1 SGHDN, CDR2 FVKESK. Here the CDR3 reads CASSARQSTGELFF.